The clone carrying this T cell receptor beta chain came up a few times. The antigen remains unidentified. Amplification of TCR beta CDR3 regions used RNA as the template. The study used the HTBI primer set for a first-round RT-PCR of the TCR CDR3. One entry per CDR3 protein, called by TCRdb with MiXCR from the multiplex PCR reads. Of hundreds of thousands of distinct CDR3 sequences in the sample, 15% to 20% are singletons; the top ten hold less than 3.5%. Trimming took off 3 bases at V and 0 bases at J, with 18 bases between the two ends. CDR1 LGHDT and CDR2 YNNKEL come from the germline V gene (reference sequence). The CDR3 length is 19 residues. The source of the sample is a study of T cells in Graves' hyperthyroidism and ophthalmopathy. Study background: Peripheral blood was collected at initial diagnosis, before any treatment. Study findings and constraints: Ophthalmopathy stood apart from stable hyperthyroidism in a 13 V-J model. Most clonotypes that expanded in the thyroid above 0.001 also showed up in blood.

Diagnoses were made from clinical symptoms, serum measures (thyroxine and TRAb), thyroid ultrasound and orbital computed tomography. The sequenced sample was blood. The TCR originated in a woman aged 40 to 50 with Graves' ophthalmopathy. The rearrangement links TRBV3-1 to TRBJ2-6, with a weak D call TRBD2 (7 bases). The chain's CDR3 is CASSHPVGGPFSGANVLTF. In DNA form, the CDR3 reads TGTGCCAGCAGCCACCCGGTGGGGGGGCCCTTCTCTGGGGCCAACGTCCTGACTTTC.